This T cell receptor (beta chain) stems from a study of cytomegalovirus exposure and HLA in healthy donors. Regarding the study as a whole: Cytomegalovirus status was reportedly diagnosed by the classifier with high sensitivity and specificity. Later on, a genetic analysis was performed. It linked a missense variant in DCLRE1C with V- and J-gene trimming of TCR beta. Data from an earlier analysis indicated that most TCR beta V segments were productive either about 87% or about 30% of the time.

The PCR was carried out with 60 Vbeta primers and 13 Jbeta primers. This table comes from immunoSEQ multiplex PCR, and its TCRdb copy is limited to in-frame clones, with some not included. The top ten hold over 3.5% of the sample, which has 95,000 to 150,000 clones, roughly 80% seen once. Details on this clone: Its antigen is still unknown.

The V end was cut by 4 bases, the J end by 6 bases, with 19 bases between. Germline values: CDR1 SNHLY, CDR2 FYNNEI. This CDR3 is built from 15 residues. The chain combines TRBV2 with TRBJ2-7; TRBD2 is a possible D gene (5 bases). Input material: PBMCs. The clonotype originates from a woman aged 40 to 50 in good health and CMV-seronegative. The CDR3 spells CASSALMGAMGEQYF. Here the CDR3 DNA reads TGTGCCAGCAGTGCCTTAATGGGAGCGATGGGCGAGCAGTACTTC.